This T cell receptor beta chain was recovered during a study of STAT5B mutations in CD4+ large granular lymphocyte leukemia. This was a survey-level run. Clones were read by immunoSEQ multiplex PCR, and TCRdb kept only the in-frame ones, dropping some. Here the sample spans around 50,000 clones, 80% to 85% being singletons. Sequenced: CD4+ T cells from blood buffy coats. This TCR derives from a human donor in good health.

In nucleotides, the CDR3 is TGTGCCAGTAGCCCTACAGGGTATGACTATGGCTACACCTTC. Encoded protein: CASSPTGYDYGYTF. V is TRBV19 and J is TRBJ1-2; tentatively, D is TRBD1 (6 bases). CDR1 and CDR2 (germline): LNHDA, SQIVND (reference sequence). The V end lost 6 bases, the J end lost 3 bases, and 14 bases lay between the germline ends. CDR3 length: 14 residues. Filled out from reference TRBV19 and TRBJ1-2, the complete variable domain reads DGGITQSPKYLFRKEGQNVTLSCEQNLNHDAMYWYRQDPGQGLRLIYYSQIVNDFQKGDIAEGYSVSREKKESFPLTVTSAQKNPTAFYLCASSPTGYDYGYTFGSGTRLTVV.